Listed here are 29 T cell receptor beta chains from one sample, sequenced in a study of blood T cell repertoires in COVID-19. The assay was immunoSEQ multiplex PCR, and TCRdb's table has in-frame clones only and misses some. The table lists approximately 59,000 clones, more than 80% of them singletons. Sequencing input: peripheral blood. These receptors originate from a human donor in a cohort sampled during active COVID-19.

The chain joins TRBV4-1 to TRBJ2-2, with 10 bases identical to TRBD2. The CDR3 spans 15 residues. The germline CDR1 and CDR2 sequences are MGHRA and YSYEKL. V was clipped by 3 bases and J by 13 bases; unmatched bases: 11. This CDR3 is CASSQLLAGQRRLFF. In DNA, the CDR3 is TGCGCCAGCAGCCAGCTACTAGCGGGACAGAGGCGGCTGTTTTTT.

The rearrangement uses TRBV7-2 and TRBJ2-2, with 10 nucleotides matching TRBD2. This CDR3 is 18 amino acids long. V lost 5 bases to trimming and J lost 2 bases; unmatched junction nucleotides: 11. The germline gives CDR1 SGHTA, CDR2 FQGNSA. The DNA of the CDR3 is TGTGCCAGCAGCCCCCACGCTAGCGGGGGACTTAACACCGGGGAGCTGTTTTTT. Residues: CASSPHASGGLNTGELFF.

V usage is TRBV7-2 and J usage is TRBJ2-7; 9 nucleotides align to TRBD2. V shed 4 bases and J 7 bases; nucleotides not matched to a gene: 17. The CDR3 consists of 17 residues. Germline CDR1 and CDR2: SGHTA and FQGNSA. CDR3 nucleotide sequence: TGTGCCAGCAGCTCTTTACTTAGCGGGGGCCGGAGGGGGGAGCAGTACTTC. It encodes CASSSLLSGGRRGEQYF.

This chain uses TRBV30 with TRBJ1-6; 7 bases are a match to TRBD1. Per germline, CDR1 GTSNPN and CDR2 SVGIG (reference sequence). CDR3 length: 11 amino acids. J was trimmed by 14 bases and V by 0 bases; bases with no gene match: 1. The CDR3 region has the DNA TGTGCCTGGAGTGTACAGGGGACCCTCCACTTT. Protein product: CAWSVQGTLHF.

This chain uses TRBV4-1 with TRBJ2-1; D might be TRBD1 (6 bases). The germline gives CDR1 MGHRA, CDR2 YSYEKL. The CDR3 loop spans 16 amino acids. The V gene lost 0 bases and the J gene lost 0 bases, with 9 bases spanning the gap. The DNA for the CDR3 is TGCGCCAGCAGCCAAGATACGGACAGCTCCTACAATGAGCAGTTCTTC. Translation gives CASSQDTDSSYNEQFF.

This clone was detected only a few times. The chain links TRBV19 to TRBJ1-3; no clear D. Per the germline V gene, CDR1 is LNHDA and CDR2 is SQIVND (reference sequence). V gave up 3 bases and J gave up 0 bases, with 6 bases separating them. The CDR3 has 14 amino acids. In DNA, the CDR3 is TGTGCCAGTAGTATTCCCGGCTCTGGAAACACCATATATTTT. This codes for CASSIPGSGNTIYF.

The CDR3 coding sequence is TGTGCCAGCAGTTACTCGGGGGCCCGCCTCCTCTACGAGCAGTACTTC. This encodes CASSYSGARLLYEQYF. This rearrangement joins TRBV6-2 or TRBV6-3 to TRBJ2-7; tentative D call: TRBD1 (6 bases). The CDR3 extends over 16 amino acids. The V and J ends lost 0 bases and 3 bases respectively, with 15 bases between them. The V gene's germline CDR1 is MNHEY and CDR2 SVGEGT.

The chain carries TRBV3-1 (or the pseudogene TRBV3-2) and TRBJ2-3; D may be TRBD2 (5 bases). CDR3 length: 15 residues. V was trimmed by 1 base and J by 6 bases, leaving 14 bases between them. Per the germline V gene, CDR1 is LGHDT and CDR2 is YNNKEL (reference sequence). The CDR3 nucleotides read TGTGCCAGCAGCCAAGCGAGCCTAGCATCGGATACGCAGTATTTT. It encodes CASSQASLASDTQYF.

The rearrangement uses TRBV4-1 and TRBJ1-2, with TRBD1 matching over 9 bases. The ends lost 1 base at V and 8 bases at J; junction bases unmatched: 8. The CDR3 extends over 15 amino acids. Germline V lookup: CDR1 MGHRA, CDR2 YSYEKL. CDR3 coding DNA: TGCGCCAGCAGCCAAGTCGGACAGGGGATCGGAGGCTACACCTTC. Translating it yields CASSQVGQGIGGYTF.

The CDR3 DNA sequence: TGCGCCAGCAGCTTGGCTGTCAATCAGCCCCAGCATTTT. This codes for CASSLAVNQPQHF. V gene TRBV5-1 combines with J gene TRBJ1-5; D is ambiguous. Germline V gene data show CDR1 as SGHRS and CDR2 as YFSETQ. V gave up 0 bases and J gave up 3 bases, with 4 bases separating them. The CDR3 is 13 amino acids.

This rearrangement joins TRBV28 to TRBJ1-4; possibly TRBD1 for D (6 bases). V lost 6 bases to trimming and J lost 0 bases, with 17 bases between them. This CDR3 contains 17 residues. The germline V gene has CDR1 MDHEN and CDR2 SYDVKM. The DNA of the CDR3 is TGTGCCAGCAGCACGACAGGATACTGGGCAACTAATGAAAAACTGTTTTTT. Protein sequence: CASSTTGYWATNEKLFF.

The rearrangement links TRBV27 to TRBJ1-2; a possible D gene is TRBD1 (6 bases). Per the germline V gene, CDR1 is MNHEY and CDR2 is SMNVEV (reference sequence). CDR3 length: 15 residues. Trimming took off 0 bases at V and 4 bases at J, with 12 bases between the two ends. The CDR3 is CASSLSRGRIYGYTF. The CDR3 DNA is TGTGCCAGCAGTTTATCCAGGGGACGGATCTATGGCTACACCTTC.

CDR3 region: CASSLGRQGTYEQYF. The CDR3 nucleotides are TGTGCCAGCAGCTTAGGTAGACAGGGCACCTACGAGCAGTACTTC. This chain links TRBV7-2 with TRBJ2-7; TRBD1 aligns across 7 bases. Germline CDR1 and CDR2: SGHTA and FQGNSA. Trimming took 1 base from V and 2 from J; bases not matched to a gene: 5. This CDR3 spans 15 amino acids. The full variable domain, with the rest looked up from reference TRBV7-2 and TRBJ2-7, is GAGVSQSPSNKVTEKGKDVELRCDPISGHTALYWYRQSLGQGLEFLIYFQGNSAPDKSGLPSDRFSAERTGGSVSTLTIQRTQQEDSAVYLCASSLGRQGTYEQYFGPGTRLTVT.

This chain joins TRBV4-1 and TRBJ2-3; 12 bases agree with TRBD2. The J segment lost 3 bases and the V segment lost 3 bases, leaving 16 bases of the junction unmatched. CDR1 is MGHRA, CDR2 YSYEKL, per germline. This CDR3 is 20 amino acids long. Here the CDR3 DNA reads TGCGCCAGCAGCCATCCCGGCGGACTAGCGGGGTGGGAGCGGACAGATACGCAGTATTTT. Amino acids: CASSHPGGLAGWERTDTQYF.

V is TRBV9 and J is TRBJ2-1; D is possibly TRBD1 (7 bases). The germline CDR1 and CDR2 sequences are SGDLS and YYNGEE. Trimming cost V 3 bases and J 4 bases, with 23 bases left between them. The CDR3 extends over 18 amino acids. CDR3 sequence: CASSARERQGGIYNEQFF. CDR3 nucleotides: TGTGCCAGCAGCGCTAGGGAGCGTCAGGGGGGAATTTACAATGAGCAGTTCTTC.

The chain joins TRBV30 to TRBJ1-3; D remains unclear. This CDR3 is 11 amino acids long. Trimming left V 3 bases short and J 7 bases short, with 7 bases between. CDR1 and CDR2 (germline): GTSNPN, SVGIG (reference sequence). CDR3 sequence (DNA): TGTGCCTGGAGCCCTTTTAACACCATATATTTT. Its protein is CAWSPFNTIYF.

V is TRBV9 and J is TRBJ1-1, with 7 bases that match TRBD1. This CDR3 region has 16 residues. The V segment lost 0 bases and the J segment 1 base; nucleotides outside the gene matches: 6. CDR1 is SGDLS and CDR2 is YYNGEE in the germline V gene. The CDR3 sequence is CASSVDPRQGNTEAFF. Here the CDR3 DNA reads TGTGCCAGCAGCGTAGATCCCCGACAGGGGAACACTGAAGCTTTCTTT.

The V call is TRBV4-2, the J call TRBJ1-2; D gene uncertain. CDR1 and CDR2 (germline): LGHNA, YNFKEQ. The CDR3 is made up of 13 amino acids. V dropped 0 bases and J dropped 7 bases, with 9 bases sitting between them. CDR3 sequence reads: CASSQDIRGGYTF. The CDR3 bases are TGTGCCAGCAGCCAAGATATACGGGGTGGCTACACCTTC.

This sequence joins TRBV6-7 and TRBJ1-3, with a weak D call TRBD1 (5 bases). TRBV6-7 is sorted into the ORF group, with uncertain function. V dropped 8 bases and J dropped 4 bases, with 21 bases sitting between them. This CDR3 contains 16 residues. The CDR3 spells CASPRGEDRTGNTIYF. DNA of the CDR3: TGTGCCAGCCCGCGAGGGGAGGATCGCACAGGAAACACCATATATTTT.

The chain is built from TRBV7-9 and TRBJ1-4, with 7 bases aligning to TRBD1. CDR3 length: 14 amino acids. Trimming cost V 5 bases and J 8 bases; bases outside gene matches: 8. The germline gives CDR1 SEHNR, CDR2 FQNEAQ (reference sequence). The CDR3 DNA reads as TGTGCCAGCAGCCGTACAGGGGTGCGCGAAAAACTGTTTTTT. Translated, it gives CASSRTGVREKLFF. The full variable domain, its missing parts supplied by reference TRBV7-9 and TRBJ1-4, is DTGVSQNPRHKITKRGQNVTFRCDPISEHNRLYWYRQTLGQGPEFLTYFQNEAQLEKSRLLSDRFSAERPKGSFSTLEIQRTEQGDSAMYLCASSRTGVREKLFFGSGTQLSVL.

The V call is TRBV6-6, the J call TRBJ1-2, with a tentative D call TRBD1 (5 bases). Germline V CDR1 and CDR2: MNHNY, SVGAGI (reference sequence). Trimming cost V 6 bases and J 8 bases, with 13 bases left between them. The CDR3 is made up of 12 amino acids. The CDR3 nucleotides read TGTGCCAGCAGCACCGCGACAGTCGGCTACACCTTC. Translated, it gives CASSTATVGYTF.

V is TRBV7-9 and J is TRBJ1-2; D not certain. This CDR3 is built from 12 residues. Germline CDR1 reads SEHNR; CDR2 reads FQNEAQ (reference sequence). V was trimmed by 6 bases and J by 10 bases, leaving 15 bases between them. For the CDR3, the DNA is TGTGCCAGCAGTCAGGTTGGCGTGATCTACACCTTC. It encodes CASSQVGVIYTF.

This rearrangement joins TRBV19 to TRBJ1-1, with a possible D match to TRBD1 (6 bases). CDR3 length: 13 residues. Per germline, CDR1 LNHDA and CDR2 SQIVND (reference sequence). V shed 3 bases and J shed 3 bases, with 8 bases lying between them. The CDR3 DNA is TGTGCCAGTAGTATTCAGGGGTACACTGAAGCTTTCTTT. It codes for CASSIQGYTEAFF.

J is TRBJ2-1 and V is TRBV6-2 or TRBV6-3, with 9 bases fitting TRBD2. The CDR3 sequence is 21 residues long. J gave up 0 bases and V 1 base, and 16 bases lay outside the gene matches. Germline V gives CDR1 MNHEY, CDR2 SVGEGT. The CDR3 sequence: CASSYYPSSSGGRSSYNEQFF. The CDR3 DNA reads TGTGCCAGCAGTTACTACCCAAGTTCGAGCGGGGGGAGAAGCTCCTACAATGAGCAGTTCTTC.

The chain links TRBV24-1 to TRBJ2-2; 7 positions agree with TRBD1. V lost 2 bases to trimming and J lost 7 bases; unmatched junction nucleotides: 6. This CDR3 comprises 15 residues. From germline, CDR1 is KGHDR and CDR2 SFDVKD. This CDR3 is CATSDSGQVGGELFF. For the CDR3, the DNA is TGTGCCACCAGTGATTCCGGACAGGTCGGCGGGGAGCTGTTTTTT.

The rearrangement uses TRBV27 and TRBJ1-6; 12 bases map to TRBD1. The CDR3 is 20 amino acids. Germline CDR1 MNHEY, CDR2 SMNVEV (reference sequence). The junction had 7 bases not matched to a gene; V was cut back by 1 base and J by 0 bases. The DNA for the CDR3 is TGTGCCAGCAGTTTATGGCCCGGGACAGGGGGCAACTCCTATAATTCACCCCTCCACTTT. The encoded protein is CASSLWPGTGGNSYNSPLHF.

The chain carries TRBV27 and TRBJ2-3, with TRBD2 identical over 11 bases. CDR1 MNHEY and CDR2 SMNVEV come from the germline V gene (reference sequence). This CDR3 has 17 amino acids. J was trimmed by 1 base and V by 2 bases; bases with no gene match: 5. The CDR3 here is CASSLKLAGARTDTQYF. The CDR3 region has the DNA TGTGCCAGCAGTTTAAAACTAGCGGGGGCCCGCACAGATACGCAGTATTTT.

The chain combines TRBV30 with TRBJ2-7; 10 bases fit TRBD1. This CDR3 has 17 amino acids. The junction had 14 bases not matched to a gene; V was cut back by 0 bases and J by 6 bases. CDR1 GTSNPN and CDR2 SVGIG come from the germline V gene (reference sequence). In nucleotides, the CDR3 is TGTGCCTGGAGTGTACCCCTAGGAAGGGACAGGGGAGGCGAGCAGTACTTC. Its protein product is CAWSVPLGRDRGGEQYF. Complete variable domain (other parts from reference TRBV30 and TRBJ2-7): SQTIHQWPATLVQPVGSPLSLECTVEGTSNPNLYWYRQAAGRGLQLLFYSVGIGQISSEVPQNLSASRPQDRQFILSSKKLLLSDSGFYLCAWSVPLGRDRGGEQYFGPGTRLTVT.

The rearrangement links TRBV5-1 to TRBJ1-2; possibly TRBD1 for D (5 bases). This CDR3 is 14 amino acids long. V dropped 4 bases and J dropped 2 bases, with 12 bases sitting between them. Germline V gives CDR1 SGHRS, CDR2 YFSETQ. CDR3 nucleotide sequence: TGCGCCAGCAGCCCCCAACAGGTGAACTATGGCTACACCTTC. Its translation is CASSPQQVNYGYTF.